The TCR beta chain described here comes from a study of metastatic and nonmetastatic thyroid tumors. At the level of the study: Repertoire data that came from the blood and tumor or nodule tissue of malignant and benign thyroid patients were compared.

TCRdb re-called clones from the PCR reads using MiXCR. The sample lists approximately 90,000 clones; about 13% were seen once. Thyroid surgery was preceded by no treatment in any patient. There are 12 residues in the CDR3. Germline CDR1 reads DFQATT; CDR2 reads SNEGSKA (reference sequence). The ends lost 5 bases at V and 7 bases at J; junction bases unmatched: 6. This clone was seen ten or more times. The sequenced material came from blood. V gene TRBV20-1 combines with J gene TRBJ1-1; 8 nucleotides match TRBD1. This TCR came from a female donor with papillary thyroid cancer or a benign thyroid nodule (not recorded which). Some clones in this sample may be carry-over from other donors' samples. The CDR3 sequence is CSASGQGYEAFF. In DNA, the CDR3 is TGCAGTGCTTCAGGACAGGGATATGAAGCTTTCTTT.